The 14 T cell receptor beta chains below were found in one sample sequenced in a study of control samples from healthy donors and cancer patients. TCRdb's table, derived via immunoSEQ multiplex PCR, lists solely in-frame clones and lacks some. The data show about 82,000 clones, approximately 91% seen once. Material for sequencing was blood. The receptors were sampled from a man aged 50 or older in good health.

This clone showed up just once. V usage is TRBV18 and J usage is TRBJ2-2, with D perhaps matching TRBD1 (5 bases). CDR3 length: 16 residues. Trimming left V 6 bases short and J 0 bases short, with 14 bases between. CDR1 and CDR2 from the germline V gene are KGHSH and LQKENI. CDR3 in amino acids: CASSPRAGTNTGELFF. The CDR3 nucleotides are TGTGCCAGCTCCCCTCGGGCAGGGACGAACACCGGGGAGCTGTTTTTT.

DNA of the CDR3: TGTGCCAGCAGTCCCTCCGGGACTATCTCCTACGAGCAGTACTTC. Amino acid sequence: CASSPSGTISYEQYF. The chain links TRBV7-2 to TRBJ2-7, with 7 bases aligning to TRBD2. Germline V CDR1 and CDR2: SGHTA, FQGNSA. The CDR3 extends over 15 amino acids. V shed 6 bases, J shed 0 bases, and the junction held 8 bases outside the gene matches.

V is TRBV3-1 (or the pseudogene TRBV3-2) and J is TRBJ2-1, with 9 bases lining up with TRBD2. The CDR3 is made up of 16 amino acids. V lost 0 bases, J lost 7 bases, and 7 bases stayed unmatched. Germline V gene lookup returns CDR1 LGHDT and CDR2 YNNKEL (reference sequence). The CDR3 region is CASSQDRLAGPNEQFF. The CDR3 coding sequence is TGTGCCAGCAGCCAAGATCGGCTAGCGGGGCCGAATGAGCAGTTCTTC.

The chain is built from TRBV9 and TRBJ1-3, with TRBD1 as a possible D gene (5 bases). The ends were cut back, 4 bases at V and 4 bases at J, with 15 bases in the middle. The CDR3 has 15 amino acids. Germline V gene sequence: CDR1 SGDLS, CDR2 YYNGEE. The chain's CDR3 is CASSKTQGLGNTIYF. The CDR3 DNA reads TGTGCCAGCAGCAAGACTCAGGGCTTGGGAAACACCATATATTTT.

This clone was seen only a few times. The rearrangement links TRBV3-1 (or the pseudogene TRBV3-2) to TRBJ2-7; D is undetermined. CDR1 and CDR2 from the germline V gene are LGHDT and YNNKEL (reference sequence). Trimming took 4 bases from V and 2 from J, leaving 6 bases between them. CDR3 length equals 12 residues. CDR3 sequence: CASSRVTYEQYF. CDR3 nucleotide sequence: TGTGCCAGCAGCCGGGTTACCTACGAGCAGTACTTC.

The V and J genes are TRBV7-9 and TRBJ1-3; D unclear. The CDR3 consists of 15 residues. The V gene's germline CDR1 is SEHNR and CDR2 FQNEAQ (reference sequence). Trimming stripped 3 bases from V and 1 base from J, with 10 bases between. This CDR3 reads CASSLVSRSGNTIYF. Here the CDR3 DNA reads TGTGCCAGCAGCTTGGTCTCCCGTTCTGGAAACACCATATATTTT.

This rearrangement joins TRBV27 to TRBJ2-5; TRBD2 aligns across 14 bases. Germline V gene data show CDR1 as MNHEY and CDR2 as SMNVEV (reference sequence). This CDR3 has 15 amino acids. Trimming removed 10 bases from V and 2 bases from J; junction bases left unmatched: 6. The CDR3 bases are TGTGCCATCAAAGGACTAGCGGGGGGTCAAGAGACCCAGTACTTC. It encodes CAIKGLAGGQETQYF.

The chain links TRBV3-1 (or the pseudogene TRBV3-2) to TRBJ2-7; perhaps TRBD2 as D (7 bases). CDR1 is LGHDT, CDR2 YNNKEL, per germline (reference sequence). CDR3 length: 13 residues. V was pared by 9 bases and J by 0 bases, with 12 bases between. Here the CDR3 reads CASGGDISYEQYF. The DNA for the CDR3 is TGTGCCAGTGGGGGGGACATCTCCTACGAGCAGTACTTC.

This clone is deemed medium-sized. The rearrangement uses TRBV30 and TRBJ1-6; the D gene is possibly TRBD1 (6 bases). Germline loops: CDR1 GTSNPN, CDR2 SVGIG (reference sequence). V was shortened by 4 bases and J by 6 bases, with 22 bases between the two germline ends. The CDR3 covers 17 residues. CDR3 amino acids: CAWTTRGRGISNSPLHF. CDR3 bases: TGTGCCTGGACCACACGGGGCAGGGGCATAAGTAATTCACCCCTCCACTTT.

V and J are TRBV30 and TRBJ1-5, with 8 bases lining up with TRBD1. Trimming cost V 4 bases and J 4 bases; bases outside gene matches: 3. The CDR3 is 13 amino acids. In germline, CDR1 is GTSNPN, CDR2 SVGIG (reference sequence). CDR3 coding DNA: TGTGCCTGGACGGACAGGGAAAATCAGCCCCAGCATTTT. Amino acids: CAWTDRENQPQHF.

The CDR3 nucleotides are TGTGCCAGCAGCGTTGTCGGGTTGCCGGGGGCCAACGTCCTGACTTTC. It specifies CASSVVGLPGANVLTF. The genes are TRBV9 and TRBJ2-6; D uncertain. Germline CDR1 is SGDLS and CDR2 is YYNGEE. Trimming removed 2 bases at V and 4 bases at J, with 13 bases between. CDR3 length: 16 residues.

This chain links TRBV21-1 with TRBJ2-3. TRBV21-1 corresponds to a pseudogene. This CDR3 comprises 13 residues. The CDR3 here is CASTRGSTDTQYF. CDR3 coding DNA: TGTGCCAGCACGAGGGGTAGCACAGATACGCAGTATTTT.

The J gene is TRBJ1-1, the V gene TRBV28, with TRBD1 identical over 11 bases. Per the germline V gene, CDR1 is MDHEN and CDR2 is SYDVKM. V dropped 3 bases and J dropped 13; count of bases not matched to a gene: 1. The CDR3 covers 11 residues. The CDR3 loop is CASSLDRGLFF. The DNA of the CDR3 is TGTGCCAGCAGTTTGGACAGGGGGCTTTTCTTT. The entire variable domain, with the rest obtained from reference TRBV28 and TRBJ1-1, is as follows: DVKVTQSSRYLVKRTGEKVFLECVQDMDHENMFWYRQDPGLGLRLIYFSYDVKMKEKGDIPEGYSVSREKKERFSLILESASTNQTSMYLCASSLDRGLFFGQGTRLTVV.

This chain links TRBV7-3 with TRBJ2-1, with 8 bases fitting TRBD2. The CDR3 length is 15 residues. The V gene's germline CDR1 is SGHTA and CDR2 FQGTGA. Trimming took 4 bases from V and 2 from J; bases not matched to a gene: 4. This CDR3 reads CASSYQRGTYNEQFF. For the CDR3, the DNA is TGTGCCAGCAGCTATCAGCGGGGGACCTACAATGAGCAGTTCTTC.